Below are 10 T cell receptor beta chains sequenced from a single sample in a study of blood T cell repertoires in COVID-19. Clones were read by immunoSEQ multiplex PCR, and TCRdb kept only the in-frame ones, dropping some. The sample holds 150,000 to 200,000 clones, roughly 80% seen once. The source material was PBMCs or T cells enriched from blood (not recorded which). The source of these receptors is a woman in her thirties or forties with acute COVID-19.

This clone appeared a few times. This sequence joins TRBV2 and TRBJ1-2; 7 positions agree with TRBD1. The germline V gene has CDR1 SNHLY and CDR2 FYNNEI. The CDR3 sequence is 12 residues long. With 10 bases clipped from V and 3 bases from J, the junction kept 5 bases outside the gene matches. The CDR3 protein is CATTGEDYGYTF. Written as DNA, the CDR3 is TGTGCCACTACAGGGGAGGACTATGGCTACACCTTC.

The CDR3 nucleotides are TGTGCCAGCAGCTCTAGCCATGAGCAGTTCTTC. It translates to CASSSSHEQFF. The rearrangement joins TRBV11-2 to TRBJ2-1; perhaps TRBD2 as D (5 bases). This CDR3 is 11 amino acids long. V lost 4 bases and J 8 bases, leaving 6 bases between the germline ends. The germline gives CDR1 SGHAT, CDR2 FQNNGV. Filled out from reference TRBV11-2 and TRBJ2-1, the complete variable domain reads EAGVAQSPRYKIIEKRQSVAFWCNPISGHATLYWYQQILGQGPKLLIQFQNNGVVDDSQLPKDRFSAERLKGVDSTLKIQPAKLEDSAVYLCASSSSHEQFFGPGTRLTVL.

J is TRBJ2-1 and V is TRBV5-1, with 12 bases matching TRBD2. The junction had 4 bases not matched to a gene; V was cut back by 4 bases and J by 2 bases. The CDR3 runs 16 residues. Germline values: CDR1 SGHRS, CDR2 YFSETQ. CDR3 in amino acids: CASSPLAGGTYNEQFF. CDR3 DNA: TGCGCCAGCAGCCCTCTAGCGGGAGGGACCTACAATGAGCAGTTCTTC.

The chain uses TRBV7-9 and TRBJ2-7; 9 nucleotides agree with TRBD1. V gave up 3 bases and J gave up 6 bases; unmatched junction bases: 6. Germline V gene sequence: CDR1 SEHNR, CDR2 FQNEAQ (reference sequence). CDR3 length: 14 amino acids. In DNA form, the CDR3 reads TGTGCCAGCAGCTTCCGGGACAGGGAGAGCGAGCAGTACTTC. Its translation: CASSFRDRESEQYF.

The J gene is TRBJ2-1, the V gene TRBV19, with 7 bases lining up with TRBD2. The germline gives CDR1 LNHDA, CDR2 SQIVND (reference sequence). The length of the CDR3 is 16 residues. Trimming cost V 0 bases and J 4 bases; bases outside gene matches: 6. The CDR3 bases are TGTGCCAGTAGTATAGACGCGGGAGTAGGATACAATGAGCAGTTCTTC. Translating it yields CASSIDAGVGYNEQFF.

This clone occurred many times. In nucleotides, the CDR3 is TGTGCCAGCAGTTTGCTGAGTAGCGGCACAGATACGCAGTATTTT. It specifies CASSLLSSGTDTQYF. The rearrangement uses TRBV27 and TRBJ2-3, with a weak D call TRBD2 (5 bases). This CDR3 is built from 15 residues. With 3 bases removed from V and 1 base from J, the gap between germline ends came to 11 bases. Per the germline V gene, CDR1 is MNHEY and CDR2 is SMNVEV (reference sequence).

This clone was counted a single time. The chain links TRBV19 to TRBJ1-4; 9 nucleotides agree with TRBD1. This CDR3 comprises 14 residues. Per the germline V gene, CDR1 is LNHDA and CDR2 is SQIVND (reference sequence). The J segment lost 7 bases and the V segment lost 4 bases, leaving 4 bases of the junction unmatched. CDR3 loop: CASSTQGAPEKLFF. The CDR3 nucleotides read TGTGCCAGTAGTACACAGGGGGCGCCTGAAAAACTGTTTTTT. The variable domain in full, completed from reference TRBV19 and TRBJ1-4, reads DGGITQSPKYLFRKEGQNVTLSCEQNLNHDAMYWYRQDPGQGLRLIYYSQIVNDFQKGDIAEGYSVSREKKESFPLTVTSAQKNPTAFYLCASSTQGAPEKLFFGSGTQLSVL.

The chain carries TRBV27 and TRBJ1-6, with D possibly being TRBD1 (6 bases). The V end lost 6 bases, the J end lost 10 bases, and 16 bases lay between the germline ends. The length of the CDR3 is 14 residues. Per germline, CDR1 MNHEY and CDR2 SMNVEV (reference sequence). The CDR3 sequence is CASSPRRGGSPLHF. The CDR3 DNA is TGTGCCAGCAGCCCCCGTCGGGGGGGCTCACCCCTCCACTTT.

CDR3 loop: CASSSGQAGNTIYF. The CDR3 DNA is TGTGCCAGCAGCTCGGGACAGGCAGGAAACACCATATATTTT. V is TRBV5-6 and J is TRBJ1-3, with 8 bases fitting TRBD1. Per the germline V gene, CDR1 is SGHDT and CDR2 is YYEEEE. The ends lost 3 bases at V and 4 bases at J; junction bases unmatched: 3. This CDR3 is built from 14 residues. The full variable domain, completed using reference TRBV5-6 and TRBJ1-3, is DAGVTQSPTHLIKTRGQQVTLRCSPKSGHDTVSWYQQALGQGPQFIFQYYEEEERQRGNFPDRFSGHQFPNYSSELNVNALLLGDSALYLCASSSGQAGNTIYFGEGSWLTVV.

The chain employs TRBV9 and TRBJ1-2; D gene unclear. CDR3 length: 15 residues. The germline gives CDR1 SGDLS, CDR2 YYNGEE. V was pared by 0 bases and J by 4 bases, with 13 bases between. In DNA form, the CDR3 reads TGTGCCAGCAGCGTAGATCCAGGCGCCACCTATGGCTACACCTTC. This translates into CASSVDPGATYGYTF. Full variable domain (rest looked up from reference TRBV9 and TRBJ1-2): DSGVTQTPKHLITATGQRVTLRCSPRSGDLSVYWYQQSLDQGLQFLIQYYNGEERAKGNILERFSAQQFPDLHSELNLSSLELGDSALYFCASSVDPGATYGYTFGSGTRLTVV.